The present entry profiles one T cell receptor beta chain with its context. This same CDR3 is encoded by further DNA sequences in the sample. These data belong to a study of cytomegalovirus exposure and HLA in healthy donors. The PCR ran on 60 Vbeta and 13 Jbeta primers. Sequenced by immunoSEQ multiplex PCR; TCRdb stores in-frame clones only, minus some. The profile shows more than 90,000 clones, roughly 83% of them singletons. The CDR3 sequence is 14 residues long. The J segment lost 12 bases and the V segment lost 6 bases, leaving 10 bases of the junction unmatched. Germline V gives CDR1 ENHRY, CDR2 SYGVKD.

The chain recombines TRBV10-3 with TRBJ2-1; 11 positions agree with TRBD2. The sample comprised PBMCs. The receptor's source is a woman under 30 in good health and CMV-seropositive. CDR3 sequence: CAISVGTSGQVQFF. The CDR3 DNA reads as TGTGCCATCAGCGTCGGGACTAGCGGCCAGGTGCAGTTCTTC.